A single sample is the source of the 17 T cell receptor beta chains below, sequenced in a study of OX40 agonist ivuxolimab in advanced cancers. The data were produced by immunoSEQ multiplex PCR, yet TCRdb's version contains in-frame clones alone and is incomplete. The data hold 25,000 to 35,000 clones, with roughly 87% observed a single time. Sequenced here: CD4+ or CD8+ T cells sorted from blood, sampled in a trial of the OX40 agonist ivuxolimab. Receptor source: an adult with an advanced solid tumor such as melanoma, head and neck, liver or kidney cancer.

The rearrangement joins TRBV30 to TRBJ2-5; no definite D call. The CDR3 extends over 14 amino acids. Germline V lookup: CDR1 GTSNPN, CDR2 SVGIG (reference sequence). V gave up 0 bases and J gave up 0 bases, with 8 bases separating them. CDR3 amino acids: CAWSVRGHQETQYF. CDR3 in DNA: TGTGCCTGGAGTGTACGAGGTCACCAAGAGACCCAGTACTTC.

V is TRBV4-1 and J is TRBJ2-7; D gene unclear. V was shortened by 4 bases and J by 5 bases, with 15 bases between the two germline ends. The CDR3 has 14 residues. From germline, CDR1 is MGHRA and CDR2 YSYEKL. The DNA of the CDR3 is TGCGCCAGCAGCCCCGCCGGGCAATATCACGAGCAGTACTTC. As protein: CASSPAGQYHEQYF.

This clone was seen just once. The chain links TRBV5-6 to TRBJ1-3; tentative D call: TRBD1 (6 bases). Trimming pared 6 bases from V and 0 bases from J, leaving 10 bases between. The CDR3 covers 14 residues. Looked up from germline, CDR1 is SGHDT and CDR2 is YYEEEE. CDR3 protein: CASTQDSSGNTIYF. CDR3 coding DNA: TGTGCCAGCACCCAGGACAGCTCTGGAAACACCATATATTTT.

The chain joins TRBV15 to TRBJ1-2, with D possibly TRBD1 on 6 matching bases. Per the germline V gene, CDR1 is LNHNV and CDR2 is YYDKDF (reference sequence). The germline V and J ends were trimmed by 0 bases and 8 bases, with 25 bases remaining between them. This CDR3 comprises 18 residues. The CDR3, as DNA: TGTGCCACCAGCAGAGATCTAAGTTTTAATAAGGGGGGCGGCGGCTACACCTTC. Amino acids: CATSRDLSFNKGGGGYTF. Full variable domain (remainder filled in from reference TRBV15 and TRBJ1-2): DAMVIQNPRYQVTQFGKPVTLSCSQTLNHNVMYWYQQKSSQAPKLLFHYYDKDFNNEADTPDNFQSRRPNTSFCFLDIRSPGLGDTAMYLCATSRDLSFNKGGGGYTFGSGTRLTVV.

This clone is judged large. Different DNA sequences within this sample yield the same CDR3. V usage is TRBV18 and J usage is TRBJ1-1; tentative D call: TRBD1 (6 bases). The V end was cut by 3 bases, the J end by 4 bases, with 9 bases between. The CDR3 has 13 amino acids. Germline V lookup: CDR1 KGHSH, CDR2 LQKENI. In DNA, the CDR3 is TGTGCCAGCTCACCGCAAGGGGGCACTGAAGCTTTCTTT. Amino acids: CASSPQGGTEAFF.

V usage is TRBV27 and J usage is TRBJ2-7; the match to TRBD1 covers 7 bases. Germline loops: CDR1 MNHEY, CDR2 SMNVEV (reference sequence). The CDR3 consists of 16 residues. Germline trimming cut 4 bases from V and 0 bases from J; bases unmatched to any gene: 9. CDR3 DNA: TGTGCCAGCAGTTATATGACAGGGCCGAGCTCCTACGAGCAGTACTTC. Its protein is CASSYMTGPSSYEQYF.

In this sample, this clone turned up a few times. V is TRBV29-1 and J is TRBJ1-1; D is undetermined. Trimming left V 4 bases short and J 1 base short, with 10 bases between. In germline, CDR1 is SQVTM, CDR2 ANQGSEA. This CDR3 is built from 13 residues. CDR3 amino acids: CSVVGTKNTEAFF. In nucleotides, the CDR3 is TGCAGCGTTGTTGGCACAAAGAACACTGAAGCTTTCTTT.

Details on this clone: Other nucleotide sequences from this sample produce the same CDR3. The chain couples TRBV6-5 to TRBJ1-1, with 7 bases lining up with TRBD1. The J segment lost 0 bases and the V segment lost 0 bases, leaving 1 base of the junction unmatched. Looked up from germline, CDR1 is MNHEY and CDR2 is SVGAGI. The CDR3 loop spans 15 amino acids. The CDR3 sequence: CASSYSTGMNTEAFF. The CDR3 bases are TGTGCCAGCAGTTACTCGACAGGGATGAACACTGAAGCTTTCTTT.

The chain combines TRBV25-1 with TRBJ2-1, with D hard to call. Germline V gives CDR1 MGHDK, CDR2 SYGVNS. This CDR3 has 15 amino acids. The V end lost 2 bases, the J end lost 9 bases, and 17 bases lay between the germline ends. The CDR3 nucleotides are TGTGCCAGCAGTGAACGGGTAGGGTCCCCCAGTGAGCAGTTCTTC. Protein product: CASSERVGSPSEQFF.

The rearrangement uses TRBV2 and TRBJ2-7; 10 nucleotides line up with TRBD2. The CDR3 consists of 15 residues. Losses at the gene ends were 1 base for V and 2 bases for J; bases not matched to a gene: 2. The germline CDR1 and CDR2 sequences are SNHLY and FYNNEI. CDR3 nucleotides: TGTGCCAGCAGTGAAGGGACTAGCGGCACCTACGAGCAGTACTTC. Protein: CASSEGTSGTYEQYF.

By its share, this clone is medium-sized. This chain uses TRBV19 with TRBJ2-7; 10 nucleotides agree with TRBD2. The V segment lost 1 base and the J segment 3 bases; nucleotides outside the gene matches: 6. The germline V gene has CDR1 LNHDA and CDR2 SQIVND (reference sequence). The CDR3 runs 16 residues. The CDR3 here is CASSIAGLAEHYEQYF. The CDR3 DNA reads TGTGCCAGTAGTATAGCTGGACTAGCGGAACACTACGAGCAGTACTTC.

This chain uses TRBV28 with TRBJ2-3; 7 bases match TRBD2. Losses at the gene ends were 2 bases for V and 2 bases for J; bases not matched to a gene: 4. The CDR3 spans 15 residues. Germline V gives CDR1 MDHEN, CDR2 SYDVKM. Here the CDR3 DNA reads TGTGCCAGCAGTTTACTTCTAGCGGACACAGATACGCAGTATTTT. It yields the protein CASSLLLADTDTQYF.

This chain joins TRBV28 and TRBJ1-1; D might be TRBD1 (6 bases). The CDR3 loop spans 12 amino acids. Germline V gives CDR1 MDHEN, CDR2 SYDVKM. V lost 3 bases and J lost 8, with 10 bases in between. In nucleotides, the CDR3 is TGTGCCAGCAGTTTCATTGGGACAGAAGCTTTCTTT. Its translation: CASSFIGTEAFF. Full variable domain (remainder filled in from reference TRBV28 and TRBJ1-1): DVKVTQSSRYLVKRTGEKVFLECVQDMDHENMFWYRQDPGLGLRLIYFSYDVKMKEKGDIPEGYSVSREKKERFSLILESASTNQTSMYLCASSFIGTEAFFGQGTRLTVV.

This chain links TRBV2 with TRBJ2-5; unclear D gene. Germline V CDR1 and CDR2: SNHLY, FYNNEI. V shed 6 bases and J shed 5 bases, with 10 bases lying between them. This CDR3 has 12 residues. This CDR3 is CASSLIWETQYF. DNA for the CDR3: TGTGCCAGCAGCTTAATCTGGGAGACCCAGTACTTC.

This CDR3 is CASSLREQYEQYF. CDR3 DNA sequence: TGTGCCAGCAGTTTACGGGAGCAGTACGAGCAGTACTTC. The chain carries TRBV27 and TRBJ2-7; TRBD2 is a possible D gene (6 bases). Trimming left V 2 bases short and J 4 bases short, with 9 bases between. The CDR3 contains 13 residues. Germline V gene data show CDR1 as MNHEY and CDR2 as SMNVEV (reference sequence).

V usage is TRBV13 and J usage is TRBJ2-4, with 13 bases lining up with TRBD2. V was pared by 8 bases and J by 11 bases, with 9 bases of the junction left unmatched. Germline values: CDR1 PRHDT, CDR2 FYEKMQ (reference sequence). The CDR3 length is 14 residues. The CDR3 DNA reads as TGTGCCAGCCAACCCCCGGGACTAGCGGGACTTCAGTACTTC. Translating it yields CASQPPGLAGLQYF. The whole variable domain, remainder taken from reference TRBV13 and TRBJ2-4, is AAGVIQSPRHLIKEKRETATLKCYPIPRHDTVYWYQQGPGQDPQFLISFYEKMQSDKGSIPDRFSAQQFSDYHSELNMSSLELGDSALYFCASQPPGLAGLQYFGAGTRLSVL.

This rearrangement joins TRBV7-6 to TRBJ2-1; D is perhaps TRBD2 (6 bases). The ends were cut back, 5 bases at V and 2 bases at J, with 13 bases in the middle. The germline gives CDR1 SGHVS, CDR2 FNYEAQ. The CDR3 is 15 residues long. CDR3 bases: TGTGCCAGCAGCCTCGGGAGTCTCGCCTACAATGAGCAGTTCTTC. Amino acids: CASSLGSLAYNEQFF.